This is a list of T cell receptor beta chains from one sample in a study of control samples from healthy donors and cancer patients. Produced via immunoSEQ multiplex PCR; TCRdb's table is partial and in-frame only. The sample consists of roughly 190,000 clones, roughly nine tenths of them appearing once. The sequencing sample was made of blood. These receptor sequences come from a man between 25 and 39 years old in good health. The CDR3 runs from the conserved cysteine through the conserved F or W. The order of the fields is V gene, D gene, clone size, J gene, CDR3 protein, CDR3 DNA. D genes are given only for firm matches. A clone size is listed for some rows: how often the clone was seen (once, few, many), or a class if it is expanded.

v_gene: TRBV5-1
d_gene: TRBD1
abundance: -
j_gene: TRBJ2-2
CDR3aa: CASSTGGDTGELFF
CDR3nt: TGCGCCAGCAGTACAGGGGGTGACACCGGGGAGCTGTTTTTT

v_gene: TRBV19
d_gene: TRBD1
abundance: -
j_gene: TRBJ1-2
CDR3aa: CASSIATGGLYGYTF
CDR3nt: TGTGCCAGTAGTATAGCGACAGGGGGTCTCTATGGCTACACCTTC

v_gene: TRBV28
d_gene: -
abundance: -
j_gene: TRBJ2-7
CDR3aa: CASSFAAKRDF
CDR3nt: TGTGCCAGCAGTTTCGCGGCAAAGAGGGACTTC

v_gene: TRBV27
d_gene: -
abundance: -
j_gene: TRBJ1-1
CDR3aa: CASSLSSGQAFF
CDR3nt: TGTGCCAGCAGTTTATCCTCCGGGCAAGCTTTCTTT

v_gene: TRBV6-5
d_gene: TRBD1
abundance: few
j_gene: TRBJ1-4
CDR3aa: CASRKQGAREKLFF
CDR3nt: TGTGCCAGCAGAAAACAGGGGGCCAGGGAAAAACTGTTTTTT

v_gene: TRBV30
d_gene: -
abundance: -
j_gene: TRBJ1-1
CDR3aa: CAWSVKDRNTEAFF
CDR3nt: TGTGCCTGGAGCGTCAAGGACAGGAACACTGAAGCTTTCTTT

v_gene: TRBV7-2
d_gene: -
abundance: -
j_gene: TRBJ2-3
CDR3aa: CASSLAGGPTDTQYF
CDR3nt: TGTGCCAGCAGCTTAGCGGGGGGGCCGACAGATACGCAGTATTTT

v_gene: TRBV1
d_gene: -
abundance: once
j_gene: TRBJ2-7
CDR3aa: CTSSQVGLAGSSYEQYF
CDR3nt: TGCACCAGCAGCCAAGTCGGACTAGCGGGTAGCTCCTACGAGCAGTACTTC

v_gene: TRBV19
d_gene: -
abundance: -
j_gene: TRBJ2-2
CDR3aa: CASSIDVGTSNTGELFF
CDR3nt: TGTGCCAGTAGTATAGATGTAGGAACGTCAAACACCGGGGAGCTGTTTTTT

v_gene: TRBV6-5
d_gene: TRBD1
abundance: -
j_gene: TRBJ1-2
CDR3aa: CASRPGQTNYGYTF
CDR3nt: TGTGCCAGCAGGCCGGGACAGACTAACTATGGCTACACCTTC

v_gene: TRBV19
d_gene: TRBD1
abundance: -
j_gene: TRBJ1-2
CDR3aa: CASSLEDRTTYGYTF
CDR3nt: TGTGCCAGTAGTCTTGAGGACAGGACTACCTATGGCTACACCTTC

v_gene: TRBV5-1
d_gene: TRBD2
abundance: -
j_gene: TRBJ2-1
CDR3aa: CASSPPGTSGGGNEQFF
CDR3nt: TGCGCCAGCAGCCCCCCCGGGACTAGCGGGGGGGGAAATGAGCAGTTCTTC

v_gene: TRBV12-3/TRBV12-4
d_gene: -
abundance: -
j_gene: TRBJ1-2
CDR3aa: CASSLGTEYGYTF
CDR3nt: TGTGCCAGCAGTTTAGGGACGGAGTATGGCTACACCTTC

v_gene: TRBV5-1
d_gene: -
abundance: -
j_gene: TRBJ1-5
CDR3aa: CASSDGEGHNQPQHF
CDR3nt: TGCGCCAGCAGCGACGGGGAGGGCCACAATCAGCCCCAGCATTTT

v_gene: TRBV4-1
d_gene: -
abundance: -
j_gene: TRBJ2-7
CDR3aa: CASSLRGDYEQYF
CDR3nt: TGCGCCAGCAGCCTAAGGGGCGACTACGAGCAGTACTTC

v_gene: TRBV9
d_gene: -
abundance: -
j_gene: TRBJ2-7
CDR3aa: CASSVYGTPTYEQYF
CDR3nt: TGTGCCAGCAGCGTATACGGGACTCCTACCTACGAGCAGTACTTC